The sequence of this T cell receptor beta chain was determined in a study of cytomegalovirus exposure and HLA in healthy donors (dated by TCRdb to the late 2010s). Background for the entire study: An earlier analysis of 587 of the donors reported roughly 300 Gb of sequence data and 95 million to 140 million unique TCR beta sequences obtained from around 180 million T cells. Alongside the repertoire data, information on donor age, sex, ethnicity and CMV serostatus was compiled. A later analysis re-analyzed previously published TCR beta repertoires from 650 to 800 donors and added high-resolution HLA genotyping to study TCR occurrence patterns. Of the roughly 390 genotyped donors, over 65% fell in the genetic ancestry cluster associated with self-reported Caucasian donors. Among roughly 400 genotyped donors of the cohort, an average of roughly 230,000 unique TCR beta nucleotide sequences was sequenced per donor, of which about 18% were non-productive. Every discovery cohort repertoire had been produced on one sequencing platform. Typing coverage differed by locus: A, B, C, DRB1 and DQB1 were typed in roughly 629-640 donors, DQA1 in 500 to 550, DPA1 in around 610, and DPB1 in roughly 450. In an earlier analysis of 500 to 650 of the donors, high-throughput TCR beta sequencing was used to judge whether each TCR beta V gene segment behaved as functional or pseudogenic. Rather than using new phenotypic data, the later analysis identified candidate immune exposures from TCR beta sequences and from how often those sequences occurred across donors. Using immunosequencing, the study profiled T cell repertoires from fewer than 700 subjects and related those repertoires to cytomegalovirus serostatus. Genome-wide SNP genotypes for about 65% of the 666 donors were used in a later genetic analysis, which treated that subset as a discovery cohort. An early release that covered about 600 HLA-typed donors contained approximately 300 gigabases of sequencing data and about 84 million unique TCR sequences. To predict cytomegalovirus infection status, the study brought together high-throughput TCR immunosequencing, statistical association of individual TCRs with disease status, and machine learning. A separate validation cohort of some 130 different subjects was used in addition to the approximately 700-subject first cohort. Both class I and class II loci were covered by HLA typing, at four-digit resolution. Because of strong linkage in the cohort, roughly five DR-DQ haplotypes were treated as single units for association and clustering. The study aimed to test whether cataloging public T cell receptors could reveal signatures of past pathogen exposure. Here is what the overall study found, with its caveats: A cluster of highly shared sequence variants was judged likely to be a technical artifact of the sequencing pipeline. Most TCR sequences were seen in very few donors, while some public TCRs were found in many individuals. In a later genetic analysis, fewer N-insertions in productive TCRs were reported among donors in an Asian-associated ancestry cluster than the approximately 670-donor mean. Roughly uniform sequencing depth across donors was assumed in presence/absence analyses, although this assumption may not hold. This cohort had only TCR beta chains sequenced, and the lack of alpha or paired-chain data limited which features could be detected. Some IMGT-functional V segments, including TRBV6-2 and TRBV6-3, could not be distinguished by the 87-base-pair reads and were therefore excluded. According to a later analysis, most CMV-associated TCR beta chains appeared to be HLA-restricted, and the HLA associations seemed to be driven largely by CMV exposure. In vitro tests confirmed that three of the cytomegalovirus-associated TCR beta chains recognize cytomegalovirus antigens. The only immune exposure information available for the cohort was CMV serostatus. Linkage disequilibrium might explain the correlated functional status among segregating V segments, but an unknown experimental factor could not be excluded. According to a later analysis, TCR association rates differed among HLA loci, with DRB1 alleles showing the most associated TCRs and HLA-C alleles showing the fewest. Over 15 rarely observed V segments, including chromosome 9 orphons, were excluded from the earlier analysis of about 600 of the donors because counts were too low. A further reported finding was that TCR beta sequences accurately predicted the HLA-A and HLA-B alleles for most subjects in the first cohort. At a false discovery rate of 0.05, a later analysis linked under 20,000 TCR beta sequences to specific HLA alleles. A later genetic analysis associated a missense DCLRE1C variant with V-gene and J-gene trimming of TCR beta chains, and an independent cohort replicated the association. The study gave a list of roughly 150 TCR beta chains associated with cytomegalovirus. The classifier was reported to diagnose cytomegalovirus status with high specificity and sensitivity in both the original cohort and the validation cohort. According to a later analysis, parvovirus B19, influenza, CMV and Epstein-Barr virus appeared linked to several top co-occurrence clusters. It was suggested by the authors that the approach could potentially be generalized to other disease states and immunological phenotypes. In an earlier analysis of more than 450 of the donors, most TCR beta V segments were observed in productive rearrangements about 87% or about 30% of the time, broadly matching IMGT annotations. Compared with equally common non-associated chains, HLA-associated TCR beta chains in a later analysis were more clonally expanded and had lower generation probabilities. Strong co-occurrence of HLA alleles, especially DR and DQ, made assigning TCR associations to individual alleles difficult. Because some donors lacked HLA typing at each locus, the association tests relied only on the typed subset.

The library was made by the immunoSEQ multiplex PCR assay. For the multiplex PCR, a mixture combining 60 forward primers for TCR Vbeta segments and 13 reverse primers for TCR Jbeta segments was used. The CDR3 region of rearranged TCR beta genes was amplified from genomic DNA with a multiplex PCR assay. Amplified TCR beta libraries were sequenced as 87-base-pair reads on the Illumina HiSeq System. The authors' analysis ran thus. A later analysis tallied around 80 million unique TCR beta chains across the 700 or so repertoires, and 10 million to 11 million of those chains were shared by two or more donors. Raw reads were error-corrected and collapsed into unique sequences by a nearest-neighbor algorithm in which closely related sequences were merged to remove PCR and sequencing errors. Alignment of CDR3 sequences to IMGT reference sequences was used to assign V, D and J gene segments. For a sequence to be retained, a match of at least six nucleotides was required to both a V gene segment and a J gene segment. A rearrangement counted as productive if the CDR3 had no stop codons and remained in frame with V and J, and every other rearrangement counted as non-productive. Following IMGT convention, CDR3 was defined as the stretch from the second conserved V-encoded cysteine to the conserved J-encoded phenylalanine. In an earlier analysis of around 600 of the donors, sequences lacking an unambiguous match to a single V gene segment were excluded. An earlier analysis of 587 of the donors classified V segments as functional when productive rearrangements were above 56.7% and as segregating when the standard deviation between donors was above 5%. A statistical classification framework was developed to diagnose cytomegalovirus status using the catalog of TCR beta chain sequences. A later analysis assigned V and J genes by comparing TCR nucleotide sequences with IMGT/GENE-DB human TR gene sequences. In a later analysis, CDR3 sequences and most-parsimonious VDJ recombination scenarios were assigned using the TCRdist pipeline. A later analysis defined each TCR beta chain by its CDR3 amino acid sequence plus V-gene family, and excluded reads lacking a unique V-gene family. A later analysis removed roughly 590 highly shared, low-generation-probability nucleotide sequences to deal with suspected cross-contamination and a sequencing artifact. A later analysis calculated a clonal expansion index for each public chain from normalized within-repertoire ranks of inferred template counts. In a later analysis, generation probabilities were computed using a VDJ recombination model fitted to out-of-frame rearrangements, and the results were checked against IGoR. In a later analysis, TCR-TCR, TCR-HLA and TCR-CMV co-occurrence was scored with hypergeometric tests, and a repertoire-size bias correction was applied to TCR pairs. To estimate false discovery rates, a later analysis permuted the HLA or CMV assignments 20 times. In a later analysis, co-occurring TCRs were grouped with DBSCAN, and TCRdist sequence similarity was added when clustering was performed within HLA-allele-positive subsets. Repertoires with fewer than 30,000 or more than 120,000 public chains were left out of co-occurrence clustering, as were about five repertoires with anomalous nucleotide sharing. TCRdb mirrors the immuneACCESS table, restricted to in-frame sequences. Some clones are absent from its copies; in checked studies, under half trace to an unresolved V gene, and the reason for the others is unknown. V and J calls and clone size are given by that table; D and trimming were obtained from the DNA. Present in this sample are about 130,000 clones, approximately 81% of which were seen just once. The top ten hold roughly 7.2% of the sample.

According to the germline V gene, CDR1 reads MDHEN and CDR2 reads SYDVKM. From the cysteine through the phenylalanine, the CDR3 covers 19 amino acids. The CDR3 DNA has 57 bases and is translated from base 1. A note on this clone: The target of this receptor is not known. A junction end diverges from the germline sequence, so it may reflect a read error.

In total, approximately 700 healthy bone marrow donors made up the cohort. At the time of sampling, all cohort members were nominally healthy, though unrecorded immune exposures were likely present. The donor tested CMV seronegative and was one of the 352 seronegative cohort members. Every donor gave a peripheral blood sample, and the peripheral blood mononuclear cells from that sample were used for TCR beta sequencing. Genomic DNA extraction from the blood cell samples was performed with the Qiagen DNeasy Blood Extraction Kit. Rearrangement joined TRBV28 to TRBJ2-7; 13 of the junction bases match TRBD2. Source material: PBMCs. This receptor was identified in a male donor in good health and CMV-seronegative. The CDR3 sequence is CASSLGGGERLAGGKGLNF. DNA sequence: TGTGCCAGCAGTTTGGGAGGGGGAGAGAGACTAGCGGGAGGTAAGGGACTTAACTTC.